One sample yielded the 17 T cell receptor beta chains listed below, sequenced in a study of T cell repertoires in cytomegalovirus infection. MiXCR, applied by TCRdb to the reads, yields one record per CDR3 protein. Among about 240,000 distinct CDR3 sequences listed, about 12% were seen once. Material for sequencing was PBMCs. All receptors come from a human donor in good health (CMV status not recorded). Some clones in this sample may be carry-over from other donors' samples.

This clonotype showed up many times. V and J are TRBV7-2 and TRBJ1-1, with a weak D call TRBD1 (6 bases). V lost 5 bases and J 0 bases, leaving 10 bases between the germline ends. CDR1 and CDR2 from the germline V gene are SGHTA and FQGNSA. The CDR3 has 14 amino acids. This CDR3 is CASSGGTLNTEAFF. The CDR3 nucleotides are TGTGCCAGCAGCGGCGGGACACTGAACACTGAAGCTTTCTTT.

This chain links TRBV2 with TRBJ2-3; D not resolved. V lost 2 bases, J lost 1 base, and 10 bases lay in between. CDR3 size: 15 residues. In germline, CDR1 is SNHLY, CDR2 FYNNEI. The CDR3 DNA reads TGTGCCAGCAGTGAAATTAACAGAGGCACAGATACGCAGTATTTT. Translation: CASSEINRGTDTQYF. Complete variable domain (other parts from reference TRBV2 and TRBJ2-3): EPEVTQTPSHQVTQMGQEVILRCVPISNHLYFYWYRQILGQKVEFLVSFYNNEISEKSEIFDDQFSVERPDGSNFTLKIRSTKLEDSAMYFCASSEINRGTDTQYFGPGTRLTVL.

The J gene is TRBJ2-7, the V gene TRBV24-1; D uncertain. Trimming stripped 3 bases from V and 0 bases from J, with 11 bases between. The germline V gene has CDR1 KGHDR and CDR2 SFDVKD. The CDR3 is 15 amino acids. In DNA, the CDR3 is TGTGCCACCAGTGATCCTAGTACAACCTCCTACGAGCAGTACTTC. It is translated as CATSDPSTTSYEQYF.

This clonotype has a count of ten or more. V usage is TRBV10-3 and J usage is TRBJ2-1; no reliable D call. CDR3 length equals 13 residues. Germline assignment: CDR1 ENHRY and CDR2 SYGVKD. Trimming took off 3 bases at V and 5 bases at J, with 8 bases between the two ends. In DNA, the CDR3 is TGTGCCATCAGTGATTATCAGGACAATGAGCAGTTCTTC. Its translation: CAISDYQDNEQFF.

The chain combines TRBV12-3 or TRBV12-4 with TRBJ2-2; D not certain. The V and J ends lost 3 bases and 1 base respectively, with 9 bases between them. This CDR3 contains 15 residues. For the CDR3, the DNA is TGTGCCAGCAGTTTCTCCGCCAGGAACACCGGGGAGCTGTTTTTT. It codes for CASSFSARNTGELFF.

This clonotype was picked up many times. The V call is TRBV5-6, the J call TRBJ2-3; the match to TRBD2 covers 10 bases. In germline, CDR1 is SGHDT, CDR2 YYEEEE. The J segment lost 2 bases and the V segment lost 2 bases, leaving 2 bases of the junction unmatched. The CDR3 is 15 residues long. The chain's CDR3 is CASSLGLAVTDTQYF. The CDR3 region has the DNA TGTGCCAGCAGCTTAGGACTAGCGGTCACAGATACGCAGTATTTT.

This clonotype has a count of ten or more. The chain employs TRBV6-6 and TRBJ1-5; a weak D match, TRBD1 (5 bases). The CDR3 is 14 residues long. V lost 7 bases to trimming and J lost 2 bases, with 12 bases between them. Germline CDR1 reads MNHNY; CDR2 reads SVGAGI (reference sequence). CDR3: CASTETVGNQPQHF. The CDR3 bases are TGTGCCAGCACCGAGACAGTGGGCAATCAGCCCCAGCATTTT.

This clonotype was recorded a few times. The rearrangement links TRBV4-3 to TRBJ2-7, with D hard to call. The V gene lost 0 bases and the J gene lost 1 base, with 10 bases spanning the gap. CDR3 size: 15 residues. CDR1 is LGHNA, CDR2 YSLEER, per germline. CDR3 sequence reads: CASSQEVGLSYEQYF. Written as DNA, the CDR3 is TGCGCCAGCAGCCAAGAGGTCGGATTATCCTACGAGCAGTACTTC.

This chain uses TRBV4-3 with TRBJ2-1; D is possibly TRBD2 (6 bases). Trimming pared 0 bases from V and 0 bases from J, leaving 12 bases between. CDR1 is LGHNA and CDR2 is YSLEER in the germline V gene. The CDR3 extends over 17 amino acids. CDR3 nucleotide sequence: TGCGCCAGCAGCCAAGACCCGGACTACAGCTCCTACAATGAGCAGTTCTTC. Protein: CASSQDPDYSSYNEQFF.

The J gene is TRBJ2-7, the V gene TRBV29-1, with TRBD2 as a possible D gene (5 bases). The CDR3 spans 14 residues. Germline V gives CDR1 SQVTM, CDR2 ANQGSEA. Trimming took off 4 bases at V and 6 bases at J, with 19 bases between the two ends. This CDR3 is CSVGGMVGPFEQYF. CDR3 nucleotide sequence: TGCAGCGTTGGAGGGATGGTGGGTCCATTCGAGCAGTACTTC.

In this sample, this clonotype turned up a few times. The rearrangement uses TRBV13 and TRBJ1-2; D unresolved. Germline values: CDR1 PRHDT, CDR2 FYEKMQ (reference sequence). The CDR3 has 13 residues. V gave up 8 bases and J gave up 8 bases, with 18 bases separating them. The CDR3 nucleotides read TGTGCCAGCTCGGGAGAGAAAGAGTACGGCTACACCTTC. It encodes CASSGEKEYGYTF.

This clonotype showed up many times. As DNA, the CDR3 is TGTGCCAGCAGCTTAGAAGCGGACCAAGAGACCCAGTACTTC. Translated, it gives CASSLEADQETQYF. The chain couples TRBV7-2 to TRBJ2-5; tentatively, D is TRBD2 (5 bases). Germline V CDR1 and CDR2: SGHTA, FQGNSA. This CDR3 region has 14 residues. Trimming left V 1 base short and J 0 bases short, with 6 bases between.

This chain connects TRBV6-5 to TRBJ2-7, with 10 nucleotides matching TRBD1. V was clipped by 2 bases and J by 4 bases; unmatched bases: 5. The CDR3 consists of 15 residues. The germline gives CDR1 MNHEY, CDR2 SVGAGI. Written as DNA, the CDR3 is TGTGCCAGCAGTTACCGGACAGGGGGTTTGTACGAGCAGTACTTC. This translates into CASSYRTGGLYEQYF.

The chain recombines TRBV2 with TRBJ1-1; TRBD1 might be the D (6 bases). The CDR3 runs to 13 residues. Per germline, CDR1 SNHLY and CDR2 FYNNEI. V shed 5 bases and J shed 1 base, with 8 bases lying between them. The CDR3 DNA is TGTGCCAGCAGTATGGGGGCGAACACTGAAGCTTTCTTT. Translated, it gives CASSMGANTEAFF.

CDR3 sequence: CASSSGTGDEAFF. As DNA, the CDR3 is TGTGCCAGCAGCTCAGGGACAGGGGATGAAGCTTTCTTT. The chain is built from TRBV7-9 and TRBJ1-1, with 10 bases matching TRBD1. The CDR3 is 13 amino acids. The junction had 3 bases not matched to a gene; V was cut back by 4 bases and J by 7 bases. Germline assignment: CDR1 SEHNR and CDR2 FQNEAQ (reference sequence).

This clonotype was picked up many times. The chain is built from TRBV7-2 and TRBJ2-3; 7 positions match TRBD2. The CDR3 sequence is 15 residues long. Germline values: CDR1 SGHTA, CDR2 FQGNSA. V lost 1 base, J lost 5 bases, and 6 bases stayed unmatched. The CDR3 sequence is CASSLGSGDLDTQYF. The DNA for the CDR3 is TGTGCCAGCAGCTTAGGAAGCGGGGACTTAGATACGCAGTATTTT.

The chain couples TRBV4-1 to TRBJ1-5; D not certain. There are 15 residues in the CDR3. V was shortened by 1 base and J by 4 bases, with 11 bases between the two germline ends. In germline, CDR1 is MGHRA, CDR2 YSYEKL. CDR3 in amino acids: CASSQVFPGNQPQHF. CDR3 sequence (DNA): TGCGCCAGCAGCCAAGTCTTTCCGGGGAATCAGCCCCAGCATTTT.